This T cell receptor beta chain was recovered during a study of T cell responses to AZD1222 COVID-19 vaccine. Regarding the study as a whole: Among those given AZD1222, only 5 to 7 were seropositive at baseline.

This table comes from immunoSEQ multiplex PCR, and its TCRdb copy is limited to in-frame clones, with some not included. The data hold approximately 60,000 clones, with 70% to 85% observed a single time. Notes on this clone: Its antigen is unknown.

The sequenced sample was peripheral blood, obtained on day 0 of AZD1222 vaccination. The sequence came from an adult in good health.

CDR3 in DNA: TGTGCCAGCAGCTTATGGTACCCCACCGGGGAGCTGTTTTTT. Residues: CASSLWYPTGELFF. The chain is built from TRBV11-2 and TRBJ2-2; D remains unclear. CDR1 and CDR2 from the germline V gene are SGHAT and FQNNGV. Trimming pared 2 bases from V and 4 bases from J, leaving 8 bases between. This CDR3 has 14 amino acids.